This is a list of T cell receptor beta chains from one sample in a study of tumor-infiltrating lymphocytes in primary liver carcinoma. MiXCR, applied by TCRdb to the multiplex PCR reads, yields one record per CDR3 protein. The sample carries 310,000 or so distinct CDR3 sequences, roughly three fifths recorded once. The specimen sequenced was peripheral blood. Receptor source: a woman in her twenties or thirties with primary liver carcinoma and hepatitis B virus infection. Both conserved end residues are part of each CDR3. The order of the fields is CDR3 protein, CDR3 DNA, D gene, CDR3 length, clone size, V gene, J gene. The D gene is left open where the match is weak. Clone sizes are given selectively: once, few, many, or a class where the clone is expanded.

CASSQRLAGDYEQYF	TGCGCCAGCAGCCAGAGACTAGCGGGAGACTACGAGCAGTACTTC	TRBD2	15	few	TRBV4-1	TRBJ2-7
CASSLEAGGPYEHYF	TGTGCCAGCAGCTTAGAAGCGGGAGGCCCCTACGAGCACTACTTC	TRBD2	15	NA	TRBV11-2	TRBJ2-7
CASSLRSQATPPYEQYF	TGTGCCAGCAGTTTACGGTCACAGGCGACTCCTCCTTACGAGCAGTACTTC	NA	17	NA	TRBV28	TRBJ2-7
CASSYSGGRSSYNEQFF	TGTGCCAGCAGTTACTCGGGCGGGAGGAGCTCCTACAATGAGCAGTTCTTC	TRBD2	17	many	TRBV6-5	TRBJ2-1
CASSEGLAGTETQYF	TGTGCCAGCAGTGAAGGACTAGCGGGAACAGAGACCCAGTACTTC	TRBD2	15	NA	TRBV6-1	TRBJ2-5
CASSLGVQPQHF	TGCGCCAGCAGCCTCGGGGTTCAGCCCCAGCATTTT	NA	12	NA	TRBV10-2	TRBJ1-5
CASRGQGAPLKDEQYF	TGTGCCAGCAGGGGGCAGGGGGCCCCGTTGAAGGACGAGCAGTACTTC	TRBD1	16	NA	TRBV6-2/TRBV6-3	TRBJ2-7
CASRLGGLQAFF	TGTGCCAGCAGGTTGGGAGGGTTACAAGCTTTCTTT	NA	12	NA	TRBV12-3/TRBV12-4	TRBJ1-1
CASSHVGSGAFSDEQFF	TGCGCCAGCAGCCATGTGGGTAGCGGGGCCTTTTCGGATGAGCAGTTCTTC	TRBD2	17	few	TRBV4-3	TRBJ2-1
CASSSQGVLQETQYF	TGTGCCAGCAGTTCCCAGGGGGTCCTACAAGAGACCCAGTACTTC	TRBD1	15	few	TRBV7-8	TRBJ2-5
CASRRTLTSGANAGELFF	TGTGCCAGCAGAAGAACCCTAACTAGCGGGGCGAACGCCGGGGAGCTGTTTTTT	TRBD2	18	NA	TRBV4-2	TRBJ2-2
CASSWTSRNEQFF	TGTGCCAGCAGTTGGACTAGCCGAAATGAGCAGTTCTTC	TRBD2	13	NA	TRBV28	TRBJ2-1
CASSPSNDWYTQYF	TGTGCCAGCAGTCCATCGAATGATTGGTATACGCAGTATTTT	NA	14	NA	TRBV28	TRBJ2-3
CASSWGSEQCF	TGTGCCAGCAGTTGGGGGTCCGAGCAGTGCTTC	NA	11	NA	TRBV12-3/TRBV12-4	TRBJ2-7
CASSLSGPSVDEQNF	TGTGCAAGCAGTTTATCTGGTCCAAGTGTCGACGAGCAGAACTTC	NA	15	NA	TRBV12-3/TRBV12-4	TRBJ2-7
CASSSLRDNSFHQETQYF	TGTGCCAGCAGCTCATTAAGGGACAATTCCTTCCACCAAGAGACCCAGTACTTC	NA	18	NA	TRBV11-2	TRBJ2-5
CASRTGIHNSPLHF	TGTGCCAGTAGGACCGGGATTCATAATTCACCCCTCCACTTT	NA	14	NA	TRBV19	TRBJ1-6
CASNFNSPRDEQYF	TGTGCCAGCAACTTTAATAGCCCTCGGGACGAACAGTACTTC	NA	14	NA	TRBV11-2	TRBJ2-7
CASSLDPNYGYTF	TGTGCCAGCAGTTTGGACCCTAACTATGGCTACACCTTC	NA	13	many	TRBV6-5	TRBJ1-2
CASSQGTSGGLSSYNEQFF	TGCGCCAGCAGCCAGGGGACTAGCGGGGGGCTTAGCTCCTACAATGAGCAGTTCTTC	TRBD2	19	NA	TRBV4-1	TRBJ2-1
CASRRDFYEQYF	TGTGCCAGCAGGCGGGACTTCTACGAGCAGTACTTC	NA	12	NA	TRBV6-5	TRBJ2-7
CSVGRGETQYF	TGCAGCGTTGGCCGGGGGGAGACCCAGTACTTC	NA	11	few	TRBV29-1	TRBJ2-5
CASSLRGLPWSRVF	TGTGCCAGCAGCTTAAGGGGACTACCTTGGTCACGCGTTTTC	TRBD2	14	NA	TRBV7-9	TRBJ2-7
CASSLKAGGPSFERFF	TGTGCCAGCAGCTTAAAAGCGGGAGGGCCCTCGTTTGAGCGGTTCTTC	TRBD2	16	NA	TRBV5-4	TRBJ2-1
CASSLGGTVYRETQYF	TGTGCCAGCAGCTTAGGGGGGACAGTCTACCGAGAGACCCAGTACTTC	TRBD1	16	NA	TRBV7-9	TRBJ2-5
CASSLAPSGANVLTF	TGCGCCAGTAGCTTGGCTCCCTCTGGGGCCAACGTCCTGACTTTC	NA	15	NA	TRBV5-1	TRBJ2-6
CASSDWDWDYEQYF	TGCGCAAGCAGTGACTGGGACTGGGACTACGAGCAGTACTTC	NA	14	once	TRBV10-2	TRBJ2-7
CASSLTGGEYQPQHF	TGTGCCAGCAGTTTAACGGGAGGAGAGTATCAGCCCCAGCATTTT	NA	15	NA	TRBV7-8	TRBJ1-5
CTSSFRDFSGEQYF	TGCACCAGCAGCTTCCGGGACTTCAGCGGCGAGCAGTACTTC	NA	14	NA	TRBV4-3	TRBJ2-7